The present T cell receptor (beta chain) was sequenced within a study of blood T cell repertoires in COVID-19. Here immunoSEQ multiplex PCR was the method, and the copy in TCRdb shows in-frame clones only, minus some. The data show about 120,000 clones, around 83% seen once. Looked up from germline, CDR1 is MNHEY and CDR2 is SMNVEV (reference sequence). The CDR3 runs 19 residues. Unmatched junction bases numbered 7, after V lost 3 bases and J lost 1 base. The V and J genes are TRBV27 and TRBJ1-6; 12 bases are shared with TRBD1. The sequenced material came from peripheral blood. The origin of this receptor is a man in his forties with acute or convalescent COVID-19. CDR3 coding DNA: TGTGCCAGCAGTTTTGGGACAGGGGGCTTTCGGTCCTATAATTCACCCCTCCACTTT. Translation gives CASSFGTGGFRSYNSPLHF.